Each of the 23 T cell receptor beta chains below was sequenced from the same sample in a study of blood T cell repertoires in COVID-19 (dated by TCRdb to 2020 to 2022). Libraries were prepared through the immunoSEQ multiplex PCR assay. The clones in this table, taken by TCRdb from immuneACCESS, are in-frame only. Not every clone is retained; where verified, under half of the shortfall comes from an unresolved V gene, and the cause of the rest is unknown. In this sample the table shows some 200,000 clones, 84% of which occur a single time. The ten largest clones represent 7.5% of the sample. What was sequenced was PBMCs or T cells enriched from blood (not recorded which). These receptors were taken from a man in his forties or fifties who had recovered from COVID-19.

This chain joins TRBV6-5 and TRBJ2-3; 12 nucleotides agree with TRBD2. This CDR3 has 16 amino acids. Trimming at V came to 4 bases and at J to 1 base, leaving 3 bases not matched to a gene. The V gene's germline CDR1 is MNHEY and CDR2 SVGAGI. CDR3 bases: TGTGCCAGCAGTTCCGGACTAGCGGGGCGCACAGATACGCAGTATTTT. It yields the protein CASSSGLAGRTDTQYF.

V and J are TRBV10-3 and TRBJ2-2; D not certain. Germline V gives CDR1 ENHRY, CDR2 SYGVKD. The CDR3 totals 14 residues. V shed 0 bases and J shed 6 bases, with 8 bases lying between them. The CDR3 protein is CAISESESPGELFF. The CDR3 coding sequence is TGTGCCATCAGTGAGTCGGAGAGCCCCGGGGAGCTGTTTTTT.

The genes are TRBV7-9 and TRBJ2-5; D ambiguous. CDR1 and CDR2 from the germline V gene are SEHNR and FQNEAQ (reference sequence). With 5 bases removed from V and 2 bases from J, the gap between germline ends came to 3 bases. The CDR3 covers 11 residues. Here the CDR3 reads CASSLQETQYF. In DNA form, the CDR3 reads TGTGCCAGCAGCCTACAAGAGACCCAGTACTTC.

The genes are TRBV7-2 and TRBJ1-6; D remains unclear. The length of the CDR3 is 16 residues. V lost 1 base and J 9 bases, leaving 16 bases between the germline ends. The germline V gene has CDR1 SGHTA and CDR2 FQGNSA. Written as DNA, the CDR3 is TGTGCCAGCAGCTTAGTCGCCCGCCTGGGCTCTTCACCCCTCCACTTT. This gives the protein CASSLVARLGSSPLHF.

CDR3 protein: CTSSHRGQTSNQPQHF. Written as DNA, the CDR3 is TGCACCAGCAGCCACAGAGGACAGACTAGCAATCAGCCCCAGCATTTT. V gene TRBV1 combines with J gene TRBJ1-5; the table's D call, TRBD1, was not checked against the DNA. TRBV1 is classified as a pseudogene. The CDR3 has 16 amino acids.

The V gene is TRBV9, the J gene TRBJ1-5; no definite D call. V was cut by 3 bases and J by 1 base, with 8 bases left in between. The CDR3 totals 14 residues. Germline V gives CDR1 SGDLS, CDR2 YYNGEE. CDR3 loop: CASSADGSNQPQHF. Here the CDR3 DNA reads TGTGCCAGCAGCGCAGACGGGAGCAATCAGCCCCAGCATTTT.

V and J are TRBV3-1 (or the pseudogene TRBV3-2) and TRBJ1-6; maybe TRBD1 (6 bases). Germline loops: CDR1 LGHDT, CDR2 YNNKEL (reference sequence). The CDR3 consists of 16 residues. The V end lost 4 bases, the J end lost 9 bases, and 19 bases lay between the germline ends. CDR3 DNA sequence: TGTGCCAGCAGCCCCCCGGATGGACAGCGGATTTCACCCCTCCACTTT. Protein: CASSPPDGQRISPLHF.

The genes are TRBV4-2 and TRBJ1-2, with 12 bases lining up with TRBD1. The V segment lost 4 bases and the J segment 13 bases; nucleotides outside the gene matches: 10. The CDR3 extends over 14 amino acids. Germline loops: CDR1 LGHNA, CDR2 YNFKEQ. CDR3 sequence: CASSPRDRGQFGTF. The CDR3, as DNA: TGTGCCAGCAGCCCCCGGGACAGGGGGCAATTCGGCACCTTC.

V and J are TRBV21-1 and TRBJ2-2; TRBD2, the D gene given by the table, was not confirmed from the DNA. TRBV21-1 constitutes a pseudogene. The CDR3 has 20 amino acids. The CDR3 nucleotides read TGTGCCAGCAGCAAAGAGGCCCCCTGTTGCGGGGGTCCGAACACCGGGGAGCTGTTTTTT. Translated, it gives CASSKEAPCCGGPNTGELFF.

CDR3 DNA: TGTGCCAGCAGTCAGGGGGTTTCCTACAATGAGCAGTTCTTC. This sequence encodes CASSQGVSYNEQFF. The chain recombines TRBV2 with TRBJ2-1, with 7 positions matching TRBD1. This CDR3 is 14 amino acids long. Germline V lookup: CDR1 SNHLY, CDR2 FYNNEI. Germline trimming cut 5 bases from V and 1 base from J; bases unmatched to any gene: 2.

The chain has TRBV30 and TRBJ1-5; unclear D gene. The germline CDR1 and CDR2 sequences are GTSNPN and SVGIG (reference sequence). The CDR3 length is 14 residues. V was cut by 7 bases and J by 4 bases, with 17 bases left in between. CDR3 bases: TGTGCCTTTTCTCCGGCAGGATGGAATCAGCCCCAGCATTTT. This translates into CAFSPAGWNQPQHF.

CDR3 loop: CSVRNGTSGGGSQFF. The CDR3 coding sequence is TGCAGCGTTCGGAACGGGACTAGCGGGGGGGGATCGCAGTTCTTC. The rearrangement joins TRBV29-1 to TRBJ2-1; TRBD2 matches at 16 bases. The CDR3 has 15 amino acids. V shed 5 bases and J 12 bases; nucleotides not matched to a gene: 10. The germline CDR1 and CDR2 sequences are SQVTM and ANQGSEA.

The chain has TRBV6-2 or TRBV6-3 and TRBJ1-1; tentative D call: TRBD1 (5 bases). Germline CDR1 reads MNHEY; CDR2 reads SVGEGT. V dropped 2 bases and J dropped 4 bases, with 11 bases sitting between them. The CDR3 covers 14 residues. This chain's CDR3 is CASSYGVGVTEAFF. The CDR3 bases are TGTGCCAGCAGTTACGGGGTAGGGGTCACTGAAGCTTTCTTT.

The genes are TRBV28 and TRBJ2-5, with 8 bases matching TRBD2. Germline CDR1 and CDR2: MDHEN and SYDVKM. The CDR3 length is 15 residues. Trimming removed 6 bases from V and 5 bases from J; junction bases left unmatched: 11. This CDR3 is CASSVEGLAPETQYF. Written as DNA, the CDR3 is TGTGCCAGCAGCGTGGAAGGACTAGCACCTGAGACCCAGTACTTC.

The V gene is TRBV11-3, the J gene TRBJ2-3; TRBD1 matches at 7 bases. The CDR3 contains 18 residues. The germline V gene has CDR1 SGHNT and CDR2 YENEEA. After removal of 5 bases from V and 3 bases from J, the junction contained 17 bases not matched to a gene. This CDR3 reads CASSKTGVLSEGTDTQYF. CDR3 in DNA: TGTGCCAGCAGCAAAACAGGGGTCCTCTCGGAAGGGACAGATACGCAGTATTTT. The full variable domain, in which reference TRBV11-3 and TRBJ2-3 provide the parts outside the CDR3, is EAGVVQSPRYKIIEKKQPVAFWCNPISGHNTLYWYLQNLGQGPELLIRYENEEAVDDSQLPKDRFSAERLKGVDSTLKIQPAELGDSAVYLCASSKTGVLSEGTDTQYFGPGTRLTVL.

Here the CDR3 reads CASSTGSPCEQYF. Written as DNA, the CDR3 is TGTGCCAGCAGCACGGGTTCACCCTGCGAGCAGTACTTC. The rearrangement joins TRBV21-1 to TRBJ2-7; the DNA was not used to check the table's D call, TRBD2. TRBV21-1 is a recognized pseudogene. The CDR3 consists of 13 residues.

The CDR3 loop reads CASSSRTPTNEKLFF. The CDR3 bases are TGTGCCAGCAGTTCCCGGACACCAACTAATGAAAAACTGTTTTTT. The rearrangement uses TRBV27 and TRBJ1-4; D possibly corresponds to TRBD1 (5 bases). Germline values: CDR1 MNHEY, CDR2 SMNVEV (reference sequence). Trimming took off 4 bases at V and 0 bases at J, with 9 bases between the two ends. There are 15 residues in the CDR3.

The chain recombines TRBV10-2 with TRBJ2-1, with D possibly matching TRBD1 (6 bases). The CDR3 runs to 14 residues. V shed 2 bases and J shed 4 bases, with 9 bases lying between them. CDR1 is WSHSY, CDR2 SAAADI, per germline. The CDR3, as DNA: TGCGCCAGCAGTGAGGGACAGCGGTACAATGAGCAGTTCTTC. Protein product: CASSEGQRYNEQFF.

For this clone: The sample contains more than one DNA sequence encoding this CDR3. This sequence joins TRBV12-3 or TRBV12-4 and TRBJ1-1; TRBD1 is a possible D gene (5 bases). The V end lost 3 bases, the J end lost 1 base, and 6 bases lay between the germline ends. The CDR3 length is 13 residues. CDR3 amino acids: CASSFQGNTEAFF. The CDR3 DNA is TGTGCCAGCAGTTTTCAGGGGAACACTGAAGCTTTCTTT.

This clone was found once. The V and J genes are TRBV5-1 and TRBJ2-7; 7 nucleotides line up with TRBD1. J was trimmed by 4 bases and V by 0 bases; bases with no gene match: 7. Germline assignment: CDR1 SGHRS and CDR2 YFSETQ. The CDR3 has 15 amino acids. CDR3 DNA sequence: TGCGCCAGCAGCTTGGTCTACAGGGGCCGGTACGAGCAGTACTTC. Translated, it gives CASSLVYRGRYEQYF.

The chain uses TRBV9 and TRBJ1-2; 11 bases agree with TRBD1. Germline CDR1 SGDLS, CDR2 YYNGEE. The V gene end was trimmed by 5 bases and the J gene end by 5 bases; junction bases not matched to a gene: 5. The CDR3 covers 14 residues. The CDR3 loop reads CASRAGTGGYGYTF. CDR3 DNA: TGTGCCAGCAGGGCCGGGACAGGGGGTTATGGCTACACCTTC.

This chain connects TRBV27 to TRBJ1-4; 8 bases match TRBD1. CDR1 is MNHEY, CDR2 SMNVEV, per germline (reference sequence). The CDR3 has 17 residues. V lost 5 bases, J lost 4 bases, and 12 bases stayed unmatched. The CDR3 DNA reads TGTGCCAGCAGTCGATCGATGAGGACAGGGCTTAATGAAAAACTGTTTTTT. Translating it yields CASSRSMRTGLNEKLFF.

This chain joins TRBV20-1 and TRBJ1-6; D perhaps matches TRBD1 (6 bases). CDR3 length: 11 amino acids. From germline, CDR1 is DFQATT and CDR2 SNEGSKA (reference sequence). The germline V and J ends were trimmed by 4 bases and 15 bases, with 13 bases remaining between them. CDR3 loop: CSANTGSILHF. The CDR3 DNA sequence: TGCAGTGCTAATACAGGGTCAATCCTCCACTTT.